These T cell receptor beta chains were read from a single sample in a study of shared T cell receptors in the human thymus. The protocol was immunoSEQ multiplex PCR, while the TCRdb copy is restricted to in-frame clones and leaves out a portion. The sample carries roughly 660,000 clones, more than 75% recorded once. These same data were also listed under a study on human thymus T cells.

Sequenced material: thymocytes. Receptors were obtained from a boy in the first two years of life with a congenital heart defect. Each CDR3 is given with its conserved first and last residue. Each record gives: V gene, clone size, J gene, D gene, CDR3 length, CDR3 DNA, CDR3 protein. D genes are given only for firm matches. The listing skips clone size in some rows; elsewhere it reads once, few, many or a size class.

TRBV4-3	NA	TRBJ1-1	TRBD1	20	TGCGCCAGCAGCCAAGATAGAGAGGGGGCAATGCCACATCCGAACACTGAAGCTTTCTTT	CASSQDREGAMPHPNTEAFF
TRBV7-2	NA	TRBJ1-1	TRBD1	16	TGTGCCAGCAGCTTAGGAAGACAGGGAAGGAGGACTGAAGCTTTCTTT	CASSLGRQGRRTEAFF
TRBV6-6	NA	TRBJ1-4	NA	15	TGTGCCAGCAGTTATAAGTCGGGGGCTAATGAAAAACTGTTTTTT	CASSYKSGANEKLFF
TRBV4-1	NA	TRBJ2-3	TRBD2	17	TGCGCCAGCAGCCGAGACTCACTAGCGGGAGCTTCAGATACGCAGTATTTT	CASSRDSLAGASDTQYF
TRBV30	NA	TRBJ2-5	TRBD2	16	TGTGCCTGGAGACCGGGACTAGCGGGAGGAAAGGAGACCCAGTACTTC	CAWRPGLAGGKETQYF
TRBV7-9	NA	TRBJ2-5	NA	13	TGTGCCACTATTAAGGGGGTCCAAGAGACCCAGTACTTC	CATIKGVQETQYF
TRBV4-2	NA	TRBJ2-4	TRBD2	20	TGTGCCAGCAGCCAAGTGGGAAAGAGGTCTAGCGGGAGGAATCTCGGGGTCTGGTACTTC	CASSQVGKRSSGRNLGVWYF
TRBV10-1	NA	TRBJ2-1	NA	14	TGCGCCAGCAGTGTTCCAGACAGGAGCAATGAGCAGTTCTTC	CASSVPDRSNEQFF
TRBV7-2	NA	TRBJ2-2	NA	19	TGTGCCAGCAGCTTAGTAAGACCAAGCAGGGGTGCGAACACCGGGGAGCTGTTTTTT	CASSLVRPSRGANTGELFF
TRBV4-3	NA	TRBJ1-4	NA	16	TGCGCCAGCAGCCAAGCGGGTGGCGGGGGCGATGAAAAACTGTTTTTT	CASSQAGGGGDEKLFF
TRBV25-1	NA	TRBJ2-3	TRBD2	17	TGTGCCAGCATCGGGACTAGCGGGAGAGGGGGCACAGATACGCAGTATTTT	CASIGTSGRGGTDTQYF
TRBV6-5	NA	TRBJ2-3	TRBD1	13	TGTGCCAGCAGGCTACCCCCCCAGGGGGAGCAGTATTTT	CASRLPPQGEQYF
TRBV10-3	NA	TRBJ2-2	TRBD1	16	TGTGCCTTCATGGGTGTGGGGACAGCGAACACCGGGGAGCTGTTTTTT	CAFMGVGTANTGELFF
TRBV4-1	NA	TRBJ2-3	TRBD2	16	TGCGCCAGCAGCCACCCACCGCTAGCGGGCACAGATACGCAGTATTTT	CASSHPPLAGTDTQYF
TRBV5-1	NA	TRBJ2-7	TRBD2	16	TGCGCCAGCAGCCCCAAGCGGGAGGGGACCTCCTACGAGCAGTACTTC	CASSPKREGTSYEQYF
TRBV19	few	TRBJ2-3	TRBD2	14	TGTGCCAGTAGTATAGGACTAGCAGGCGATACGCAGTATTTT	CASSIGLAGDTQYF
TRBV4-3	NA	TRBJ2-2	NA	14	TGCGCCAGCAGCCAGGAACCGACATCCGGGGAGCTGTTTTTT	CASSQEPTSGELFF
TRBV6-1	NA	TRBJ1-5	TRBD1	16	TGTGCCAGCAGTGAATCGGACAACAGGGGGCTCAATCCCCAGCATTTT	CASSESDNRGLNPQHF
TRBV7-2	NA	TRBJ2-5	TRBD2	18	TGTGCCAGCAGCTTAGTACCTAGCGGGAGCTTTTTTAGGGAGACCCAGTACTTC	CASSLVPSGSFFRETQYF
TRBV4-1	NA	TRBJ1-3	TRBD1	20	TGCGCCAGCAGCCATCCTTCACTCCCCGGGACAGGGGAGAATGGAAACACCATATATTTT	CASSHPSLPGTGENGNTIYF
TRBV29-1	NA	TRBJ1-4	NA	13	TGCAGCGTTGGGAGGGGAACGGGTGAAAAACTGTTTTTT	CSVGRGTGEKLFF
TRBV6-1	NA	TRBJ1-2	TRBD1	15	TGTGCCACCTTCCAACCGGGACAGGGGAACTATGGCTACACCTTC	CATFQPGQGNYGYTF
TRBV7-2	NA	TRBJ1-3	TRBD1	18	TGTGCCAGCAGCCACCCCCAATTCGACAGGGAGTCGGGAAACACCATATATTTT	CASSHPQFDRESGNTIYF
TRBV30	NA	TRBJ2-7	TRBD2	14	TGTGCCTGGAGTGTACACGGGGGGAGGGTCGAGCAGTACTTC	CAWSVHGGRVEQYF
TRBV5-1	NA	TRBJ2-1	TRBD2	17	TGCGCCAGCAGCTGGCCGGTGGGTAGCGGGATACACAATGAGCAGTTCTTC	CASSWPVGSGIHNEQFF
TRBV30	once	TRBJ2-1	NA	16	TGTGCCTGGAGATCCGCTAGGGGAGGTTGGGACAATGAGCAGTTCTTC	CAWRSARGGWDNEQFF
TRBV28	NA	TRBJ1-3	TRBD1	16	TGTGCCAGCAGTTTAAGAACAGGGGCATGGGGAAACACCATATATTTT	CASSLRTGAWGNTIYF
TRBV4-3	NA	TRBJ2-1	NA	14	TGCGCCAGCAGCCCCGGACTACTCTACAATGAGCAGTTCTTC	CASSPGLLYNEQFF
TRBV2	NA	TRBJ2-3	NA	12	TGTGCCAGCAGTGTTCTAACAGATACGCAGTATTTT	CASSVLTDTQYF
TRBV29-1	once	TRBJ2-1	TRBD1	13	TGCAGCGTCGGACTGGGACAGAACAATGAGCAGTTCTTC	CSVGLGQNNEQFF
TRBV27	NA	TRBJ2-7	NA	16	TGTGCCAGCAGCCTAGTGTGGGACCTCGACGGGGGCGAGCAGTACTTC	CASSLVWDLDGGEQYF
TRBV5-5	NA	TRBJ1-5	NA	15	TGTGCCAGCAGCTCGGCGGGGCATAGCAATCAGCCCCAGCATTTT	CASSSAGHSNQPQHF
TRBV6-1	few	TRBJ2-2	NA	16	TGTGCCAGCAGTGAAAGGCCGGACAGGAACACCGGGGAGCTGTTTTTT	CASSERPDRNTGELFF